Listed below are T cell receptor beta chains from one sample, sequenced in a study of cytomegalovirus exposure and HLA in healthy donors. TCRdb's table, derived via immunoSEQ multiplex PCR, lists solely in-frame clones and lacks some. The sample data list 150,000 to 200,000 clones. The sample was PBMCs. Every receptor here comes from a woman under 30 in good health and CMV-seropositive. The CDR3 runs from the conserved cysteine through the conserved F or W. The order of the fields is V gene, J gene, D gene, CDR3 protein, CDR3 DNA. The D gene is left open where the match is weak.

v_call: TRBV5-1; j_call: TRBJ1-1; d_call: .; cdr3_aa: CASSLSDTEAFF; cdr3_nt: TGCGCCAGCAGCTTGTCGGACACTGAAGCTTTCTTT
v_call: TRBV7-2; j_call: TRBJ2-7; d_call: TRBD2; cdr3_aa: CASCTSGSSYKQYF; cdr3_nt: TGTGCCAGCTGTACTAGCGGGAGCTCCTACAAGCAGTACTTC
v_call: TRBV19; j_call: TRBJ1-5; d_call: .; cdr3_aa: CASSMTFSNQPQHF; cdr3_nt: TGTGCCAGTAGTATGACATTTAGCAATCAGCCCCAGCATTTT
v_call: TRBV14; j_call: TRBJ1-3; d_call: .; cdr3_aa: CASSQAAGGGNTIYF; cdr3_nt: TGTGCCAGCAGCCAGGCCGCGGGAGGTGGAAACACCATATATTTT
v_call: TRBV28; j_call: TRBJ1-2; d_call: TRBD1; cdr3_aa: CASSLTGTEKIYGYTF; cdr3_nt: TGTGCCAGCAGTTTAACCGGGACAGAAAAAATCTATGGCTACACCTTC
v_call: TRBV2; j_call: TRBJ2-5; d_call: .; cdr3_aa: CASRGSGPETQYF; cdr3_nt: TGTGCCAGCAGGGGGTCAGGGCCGGAGACCCAGTACTTC
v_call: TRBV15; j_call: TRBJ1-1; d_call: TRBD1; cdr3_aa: CATSRLGGGENTEAFF; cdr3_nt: TGTGCCACCAGCAGATTAGGGGGCGGTGAGAACACTGAAGCTTTCTTT
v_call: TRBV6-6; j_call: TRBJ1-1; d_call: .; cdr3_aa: CASSWGQNTEAFF; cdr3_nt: TGTGCCAGCAGTTGGGGCCAGAACACTGAAGCTTTCTTT
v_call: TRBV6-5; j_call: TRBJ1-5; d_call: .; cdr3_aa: CASRVFGGQPQHF; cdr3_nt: TGTGCCAGCAGGGTGTTCGGGGGTCAGCCCCAGCATTTT
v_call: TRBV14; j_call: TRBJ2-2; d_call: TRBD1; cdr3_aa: CASRRQGAGTGELFF; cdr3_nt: TGTGCCAGCAGAAGGCAGGGGGCTGGCACCGGGGAGCTGTTTTTT
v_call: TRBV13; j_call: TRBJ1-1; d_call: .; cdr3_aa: CASSLGGVWGRSTEAFF; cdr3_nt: TGTGCCAGCAGCTTAGGTGGCGTTTGGGGGCGCAGTACTGAAGCTTTCTTT
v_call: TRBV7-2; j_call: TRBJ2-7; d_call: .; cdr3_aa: CASTIRAGFYEQYF; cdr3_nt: TGTGCCAGCACTATAAGGGCAGGGTTCTACGAGCAGTACTTC